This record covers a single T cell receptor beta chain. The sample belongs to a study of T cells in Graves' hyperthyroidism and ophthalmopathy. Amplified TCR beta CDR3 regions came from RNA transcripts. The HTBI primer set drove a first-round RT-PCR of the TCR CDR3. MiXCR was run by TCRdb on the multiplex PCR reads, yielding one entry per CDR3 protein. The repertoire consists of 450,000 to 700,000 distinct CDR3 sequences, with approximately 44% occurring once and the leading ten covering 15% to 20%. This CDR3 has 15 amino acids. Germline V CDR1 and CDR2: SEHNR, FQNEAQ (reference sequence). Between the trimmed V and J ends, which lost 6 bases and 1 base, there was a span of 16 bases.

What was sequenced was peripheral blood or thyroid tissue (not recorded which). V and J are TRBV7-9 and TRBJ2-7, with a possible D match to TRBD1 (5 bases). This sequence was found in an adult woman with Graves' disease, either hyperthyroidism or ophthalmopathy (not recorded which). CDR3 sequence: CASRLSDSRSYEQYF. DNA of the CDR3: TGTGCCAGCAGGCTTTCTGACAGTCGATCCTACGAGCAGTACTTC.